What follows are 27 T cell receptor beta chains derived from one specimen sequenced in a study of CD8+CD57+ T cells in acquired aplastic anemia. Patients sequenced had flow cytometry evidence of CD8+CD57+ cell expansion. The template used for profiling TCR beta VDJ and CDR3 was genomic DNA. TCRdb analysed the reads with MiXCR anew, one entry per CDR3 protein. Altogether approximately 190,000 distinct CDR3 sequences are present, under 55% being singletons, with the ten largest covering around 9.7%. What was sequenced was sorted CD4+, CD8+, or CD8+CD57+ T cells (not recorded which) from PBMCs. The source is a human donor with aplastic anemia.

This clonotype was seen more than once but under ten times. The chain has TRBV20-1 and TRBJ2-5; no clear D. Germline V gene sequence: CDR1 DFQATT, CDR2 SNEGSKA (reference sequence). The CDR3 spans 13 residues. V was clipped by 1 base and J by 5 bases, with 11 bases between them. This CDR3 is CSARVPNEETQYF. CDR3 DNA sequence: TGCAGTGCTAGAGTACCAAACGAGGAGACCCAGTACTTC.

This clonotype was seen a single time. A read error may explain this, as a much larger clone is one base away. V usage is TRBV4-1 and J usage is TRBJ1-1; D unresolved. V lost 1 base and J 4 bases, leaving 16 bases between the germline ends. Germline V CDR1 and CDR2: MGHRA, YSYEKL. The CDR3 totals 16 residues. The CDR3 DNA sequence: TGCGCCAGCAGCCAAGTTTACAGCGTGGTTGGCACTGAAGCTTTCTTT. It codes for CASSQVYSVVGTEAFF.

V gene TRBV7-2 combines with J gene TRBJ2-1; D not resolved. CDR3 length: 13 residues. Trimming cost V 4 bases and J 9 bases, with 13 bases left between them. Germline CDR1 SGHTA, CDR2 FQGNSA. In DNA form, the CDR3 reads TGTGCCAGCAGCTCGTCGGATGTCTGTGAGCAGTTCTTC. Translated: CASSSSDVCEQFF.

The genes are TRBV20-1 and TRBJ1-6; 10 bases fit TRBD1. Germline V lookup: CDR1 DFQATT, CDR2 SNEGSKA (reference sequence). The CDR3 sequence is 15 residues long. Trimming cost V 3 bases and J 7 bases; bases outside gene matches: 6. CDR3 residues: CSARGQGFGNSPLHF. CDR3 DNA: TGCAGTGCTAGGGGACAGGGGTTTGGAAATTCACCCCTCCACTTT.

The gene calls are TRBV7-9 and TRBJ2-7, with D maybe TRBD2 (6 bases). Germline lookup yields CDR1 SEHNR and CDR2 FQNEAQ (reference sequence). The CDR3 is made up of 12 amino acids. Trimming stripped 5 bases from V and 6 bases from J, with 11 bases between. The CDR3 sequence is CASSLMGGEQYF. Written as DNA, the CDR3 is TGTGCCAGCAGCCTGATGGGGGGCGAGCAGTACTTC.

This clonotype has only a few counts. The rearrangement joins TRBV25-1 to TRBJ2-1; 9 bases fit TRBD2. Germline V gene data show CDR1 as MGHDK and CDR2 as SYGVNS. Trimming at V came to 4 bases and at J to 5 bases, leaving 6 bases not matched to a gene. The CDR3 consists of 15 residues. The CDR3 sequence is CASSGASGADNEQFF. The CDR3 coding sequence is TGTGCCAGCAGTGGTGCTAGCGGGGCAGACAATGAGCAGTTCTTC.

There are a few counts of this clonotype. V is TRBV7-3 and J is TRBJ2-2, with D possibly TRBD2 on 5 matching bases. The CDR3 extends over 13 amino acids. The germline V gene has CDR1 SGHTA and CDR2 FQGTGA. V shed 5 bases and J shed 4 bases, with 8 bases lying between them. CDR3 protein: CASSQSGTGELFF. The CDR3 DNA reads TGTGCCAGCAGCCAAAGCGGCACCGGGGAGCTGTTTTTT.

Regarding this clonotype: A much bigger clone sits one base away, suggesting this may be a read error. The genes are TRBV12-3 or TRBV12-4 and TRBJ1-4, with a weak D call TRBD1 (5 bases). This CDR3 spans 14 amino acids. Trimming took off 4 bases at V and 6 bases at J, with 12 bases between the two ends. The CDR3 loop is CASSSGQKYEKLFF. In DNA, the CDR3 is TGTGCCAGCAGTTCAGGGCAGAAATATGAAAAACTGTTTTTT.

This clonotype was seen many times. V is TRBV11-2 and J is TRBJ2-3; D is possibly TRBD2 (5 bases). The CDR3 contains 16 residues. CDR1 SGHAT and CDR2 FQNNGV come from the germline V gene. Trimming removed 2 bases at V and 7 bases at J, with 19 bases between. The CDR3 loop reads CASSLLLRSEGNTQYF. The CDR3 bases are TGTGCCAGCAGCTTATTGTTGCGGTCCGAGGGAAATACGCAGTATTTT.

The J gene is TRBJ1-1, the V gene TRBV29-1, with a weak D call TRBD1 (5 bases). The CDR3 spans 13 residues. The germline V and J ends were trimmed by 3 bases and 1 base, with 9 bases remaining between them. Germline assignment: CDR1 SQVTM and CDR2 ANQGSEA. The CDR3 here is CSVDGGPNTEAFF. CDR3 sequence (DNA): TGCAGCGTTGATGGGGGACCGAACACTGAAGCTTTCTTT.

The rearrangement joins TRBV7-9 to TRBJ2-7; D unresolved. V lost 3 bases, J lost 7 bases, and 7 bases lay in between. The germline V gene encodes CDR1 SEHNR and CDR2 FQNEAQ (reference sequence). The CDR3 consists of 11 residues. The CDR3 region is CASSFTGEQYF. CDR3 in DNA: TGTGCCAGCAGCTTCACCGGGGAGCAGTACTTC. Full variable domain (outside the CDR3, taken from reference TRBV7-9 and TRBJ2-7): DTGVSQNPRHKITKRGQNVTFRCDPISEHNRLYWYRQTLGQGPEFLTYFQNEAQLEKSRLLSDRFSAERPKGSFSTLEIQRTEQGDSAMYLCASSFTGEQYFGPGTRLTVT.

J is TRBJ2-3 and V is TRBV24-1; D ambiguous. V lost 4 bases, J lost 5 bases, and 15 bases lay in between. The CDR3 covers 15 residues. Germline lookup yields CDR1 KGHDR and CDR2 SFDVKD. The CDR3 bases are TGTGCCACCAGTGACCGAGCTGGAGTTGGAGATACGCAGTATTTT. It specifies CATSDRAGVGDTQYF.

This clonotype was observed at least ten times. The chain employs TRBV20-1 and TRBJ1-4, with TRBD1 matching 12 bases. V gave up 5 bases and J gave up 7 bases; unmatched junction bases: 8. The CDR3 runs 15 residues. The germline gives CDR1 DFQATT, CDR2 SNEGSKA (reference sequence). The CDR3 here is CSAGTGGSRREKLFF. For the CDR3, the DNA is TGCAGTGCTGGGACAGGGGGCTCCAGGCGTGAAAAACTGTTTTTT.

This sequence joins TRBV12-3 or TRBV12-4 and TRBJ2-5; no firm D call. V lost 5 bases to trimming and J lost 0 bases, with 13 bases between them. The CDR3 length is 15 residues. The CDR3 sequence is CASSASLEHQETQYF. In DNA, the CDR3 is TGTGCCAGCAGTGCCTCGCTGGAGCACCAAGAGACCCAGTACTTC.

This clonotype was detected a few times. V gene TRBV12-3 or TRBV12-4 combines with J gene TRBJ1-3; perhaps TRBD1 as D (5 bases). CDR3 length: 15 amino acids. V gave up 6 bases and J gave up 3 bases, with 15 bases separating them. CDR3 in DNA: TGTGCCAGCAGCGTCACCGGGGACGGTGGAAACACCATATATTTT. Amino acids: CASSVTGDGGNTIYF.

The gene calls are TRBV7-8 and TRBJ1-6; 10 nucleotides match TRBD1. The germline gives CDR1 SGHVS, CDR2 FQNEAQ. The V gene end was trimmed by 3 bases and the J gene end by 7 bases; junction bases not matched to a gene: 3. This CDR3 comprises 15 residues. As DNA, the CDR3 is TGTGCCAGCAGCTTCCCGACAGGGGGCAATTCACCCCTCCACTTT. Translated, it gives CASSFPTGGNSPLHF. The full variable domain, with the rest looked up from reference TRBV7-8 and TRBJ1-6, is GAGVSQSPRYKVAKRGQDVALRCDPISGHVSLFWYQQALGQGPEFLTYFQNEAQLDKSGLPSDRFFAERPEGSVSTLKIQRTQQEDSAVYLCASSFPTGGNSPLHFGNGTRLTVT.

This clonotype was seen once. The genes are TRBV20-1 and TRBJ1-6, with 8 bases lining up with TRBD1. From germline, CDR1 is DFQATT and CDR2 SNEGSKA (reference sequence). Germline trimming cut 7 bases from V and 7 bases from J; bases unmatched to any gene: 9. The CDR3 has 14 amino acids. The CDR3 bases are TGCAGTGTACCGGACAGGGCAATGAATTCACCCCTCCACTTT. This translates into CSVPDRAMNSPLHF.

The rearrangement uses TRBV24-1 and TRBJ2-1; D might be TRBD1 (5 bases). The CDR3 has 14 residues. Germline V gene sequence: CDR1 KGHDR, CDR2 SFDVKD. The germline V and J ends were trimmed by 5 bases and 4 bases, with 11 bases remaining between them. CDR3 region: CATSVAGSYNEQFF. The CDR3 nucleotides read TGTGCCACCAGTGTAGCAGGGTCGTACAATGAGCAGTTCTTC.

DNA of the CDR3: TGCGCCAGCAGCTCGACCCGACAGGATGAGTACTTC. This translates into CASSSTRQDEYF. The chain has TRBV5-1 and TRBJ2-7, with a possible D match to TRBD1 (6 bases). CDR1 is SGHRS, CDR2 YFSETQ, per germline. The CDR3 sequence is 12 residues long. Trimming pared 3 bases from V and 11 bases from J, leaving 15 bases between. Combining the CDR3 with reference TRBV5-1 and TRBJ2-7 gives the whole variable domain KAGVTQTPRYLIKTRGQQVTLSCSPISGHRSVSWYQQTPGQGLQFLFEYFSETQRNKGNFPGRFSGRQFSNSRSEMNVSTLELGDSALYLCASSSTRQDEYFGPGTRLTVT.

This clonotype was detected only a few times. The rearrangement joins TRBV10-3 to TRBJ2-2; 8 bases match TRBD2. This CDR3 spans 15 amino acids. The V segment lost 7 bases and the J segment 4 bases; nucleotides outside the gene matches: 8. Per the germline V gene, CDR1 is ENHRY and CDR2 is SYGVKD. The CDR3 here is CAINSAGGSTGELFF. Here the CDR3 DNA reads TGTGCCATCAATTCGGCGGGAGGAAGCACCGGGGAGCTGTTTTTT.

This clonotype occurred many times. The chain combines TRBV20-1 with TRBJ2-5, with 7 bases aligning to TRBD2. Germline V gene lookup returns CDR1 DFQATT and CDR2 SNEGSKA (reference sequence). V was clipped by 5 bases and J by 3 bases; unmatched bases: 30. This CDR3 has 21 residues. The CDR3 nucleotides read TGCAGTGCTTTCCCCCCAGCCGGCAGCGGGACGAGTCAGAGGCACAAAGAGACCCAGTACTTC. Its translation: CSAFPPAGSGTSQRHKETQYF.

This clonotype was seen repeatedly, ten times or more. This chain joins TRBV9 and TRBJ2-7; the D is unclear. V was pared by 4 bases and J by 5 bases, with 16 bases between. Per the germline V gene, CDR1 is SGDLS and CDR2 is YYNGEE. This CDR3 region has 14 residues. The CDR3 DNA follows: TGTGCCAGCAGCCCTTCAACGAGTGGAAACGAGCAGTACTTC. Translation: CASSPSTSGNEQYF.

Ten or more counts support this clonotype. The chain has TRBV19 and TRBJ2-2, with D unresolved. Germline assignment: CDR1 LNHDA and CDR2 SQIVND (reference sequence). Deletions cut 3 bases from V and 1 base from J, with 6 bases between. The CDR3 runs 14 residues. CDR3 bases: TGTGCCAGTAGTATGGACGGGAACACCGGGGAGCTGTTTTTT. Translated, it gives CASSMDGNTGELFF.

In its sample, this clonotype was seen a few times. CDR3 in amino acids: CASSPDPSYEQYF. As DNA, the CDR3 is TGTGCCAGCAGCCCAGACCCTTCCTACGAGCAGTACTTC. V and J are TRBV5-8 and TRBJ2-7; D unclear. Germline assignment: CDR1 SGHTS and CDR2 YDEGEE. Trimming shortened V by 4 bases and J by 1 base, and 9 bases separated the two germline ends. This CDR3 has 13 amino acids.

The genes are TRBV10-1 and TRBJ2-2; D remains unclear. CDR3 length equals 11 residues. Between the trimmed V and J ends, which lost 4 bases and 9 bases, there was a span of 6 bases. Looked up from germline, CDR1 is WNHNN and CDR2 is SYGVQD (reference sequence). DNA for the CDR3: TGCGCCAGCAGTGGGGCACGGGAGCTGTTTTTT. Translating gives CASSGARELFF.

Here the CDR3 reads CASSFPYQNYEQYF. The CDR3, as DNA: TGTGCCAGCAGCTTTCCGTATCAAAACTACGAGCAGTACTTC. The chain uses TRBV7-3 and TRBJ2-7; D is unresolved. V was shortened by 3 bases and J by 3 bases, with 12 bases between the two germline ends. Germline V CDR1 and CDR2: SGHTA, FQGTGA. The CDR3 length is 14 residues.

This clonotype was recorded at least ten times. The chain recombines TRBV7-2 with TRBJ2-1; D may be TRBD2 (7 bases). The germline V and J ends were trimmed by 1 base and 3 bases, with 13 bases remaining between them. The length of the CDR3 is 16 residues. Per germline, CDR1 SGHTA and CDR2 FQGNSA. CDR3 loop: CASSLGGGGGYNEQFF. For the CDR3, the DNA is TGTGCCAGCAGCTTAGGAGGGGGGGGCGGCTACAATGAGCAGTTCTTC.